These T cell receptor beta chains were read from a single sample in a study of blood T cell repertoires in COVID-19. Profiling relied on immunoSEQ multiplex PCR, and the TCRdb table lists in-frame clones only, not all of them. This sample has 110,000 to 150,000 clones, with 85% to 90% found just once. The sequencing input was peripheral blood. The receptors derive from a human donor in a cohort sampled during active COVID-19. Both conserved end residues are part of each CDR3. D genes are given only for firm matches. The size entry is marked missing in some rows and otherwise reads once, few, many or a size class.

>TRBD1|.|TRBJ1-2|TRBV5-6
CASSKQGADGYTF
TGTGCCAGCAGTAAACAGGGGGCGGATGGCTACACCTTC
>.|few|TRBJ1-1|TRBV29-1
CSVEVRAEAFF
TGCAGCGTTGAAGTCCGGGCTGAAGCTTTCTTT
>.|.|TRBJ2-2|TRBV2
CASRAQYTGELFF
TGTGCCAGCAGGGCCCAGTACACCGGGGAGCTGTTTTTT
>.|.|TRBJ1-5|TRBV28
CASSLGWLRDNQPQHF
TGTGCCAGCAGTTTAGGCTGGCTGAGGGACAATCAGCCCCAGCATTTT
>.|.|TRBJ1-2|TRBV6-4
CASTTENYGYTF
TGTGCCAGTACGACAGAAAACTATGGCTACACCTTC
>.|.|TRBJ2-3|TRBV5-6
CASSLAKTGRTDTQYF
TGTGCCAGCAGCTTGGCCAAGACAGGACGCACAGATACGCAGTATTTT
>.|.|TRBJ2-1|TRBV24-1
CATSDPGSKTPNEQFF
TGTGCCACCAGTGATCCAGGATCCAAGACCCCCAATGAGCAGTTCTTC
>TRBD1|.|TRBJ1-2|TRBV6-4
CASSDSGQGSGGYTF
TGTGCCAGCAGCGACTCGGGACAGGGATCGGGCGGCTACACCTTC
>TRBD2|.|TRBJ2-5|TRBV19
CASSIDLSGGAWRETQYF
TGTGCCAGTAGTATAGATCTTAGCGGGGGGGCATGGAGAGAGACCCAGTACTTC
>TRBD1|.|TRBJ1-2|TRBV27
CASRSTGGVNYGYTF
TGTGCCAGCAGGTCGACAGGGGGCGTCAACTATGGCTACACCTTC
>TRBD1|.|TRBJ2-5|TRBV11-2
CASSPTGGGETQYF
TGTGCCAGCAGCCCGACAGGGGGCGGCGAGACCCAGTACTTC
>TRBD2|few|TRBJ2-7|TRBV7-9
CASGDAGGYEQYF
TGTGCCAGTGGGGACGCGGGAGGATACGAGCAGTACTTC
>.|.|TRBJ1-1|TRBV19
CASSGSGGGTEAFF
TGTGCCAGTAGTGGCTCGGGGGGTGGTACTGAAGCTTTCTTT
>TRBD1|.|TRBJ1-1|TRBV7-8
CASSGQGIMNTEAFF
TGTGCCAGCAGTGGACAGGGGATTATGAACACTGAAGCTTTCTTT
>TRBD1|.|TRBJ1-2|TRBV7-8
CASSARTGGITYGYTF
TGTGCCAGCAGCGCTCGGACAGGCGGAATTACTTATGGCTACACCTTC
>TRBD1|.|TRBJ2-7|TRBV5-8
CASSFNRGWSEQYF
TGTGCCAGCAGCTTTAACAGGGGATGGTCCGAGCAGTACTTC
>.|.|TRBJ1-2|TRBV5-1
CASSPVDSGGYGYTF
TGCGCCAGCAGCCCCGTTGACTCCGGCGGCTATGGCTACACCTTC
>.|once|TRBJ2-3|TRBV27
CASSFRGRSDTQYF
TGTGCCAGCAGTTTCCGGGGGAGGAGCGATACGCAGTATTTT
>TRBD2|.|TRBJ2-5|TRBV28
CATGTSGVETQYF
TGTGCCACGGGGACTAGCGGGGTAGAGACCCAGTACTTC
>TRBD1|.|TRBJ1-1|TRBV11-2
CASSQDRNAAEAFF
TGTGCCAGCAGCCAGGACAGGAACGCGGCTGAAGCTTTCTTT
>.|.|TRBJ1-5|TRBV30
CAWSSGPNQPQHF
TGTGCCTGGAGTTCAGGGCCCAATCAGCCCCAGCATTTT
>TRBD1|.|TRBJ1-5|TRBV6-6
CASRPGTGLSQPQHF
TGTGCCAGCAGGCCCGGGACAGGGTTGTCTCAGCCCCAGCATTTT
>TRBD1|.|TRBJ1-1|TRBV6-6
CASSPWTGSTEAFF
TGTGCCAGCAGTCCCTGGACAGGGTCCACTGAAGCTTTCTTT
>.|once|TRBJ2-2|TRBV7-3
CASSLGGMAVVPGELFF
TGTGCCAGCAGCTTAGGCGGTATGGCGGTCGTGCCCGGGGAGCTGTTTTTT
>TRBD1|.|TRBJ1-6|TRBV28
CASSVHDRGDNSPLHF
TGTGCCAGCAGCGTTCATGACAGGGGCGATAATTCACCCCTCCACTTT
>.|.|TRBJ2-2|TRBV27
CASSAGLDLGELFF
TGTGCCAGCAGTGCGGGACTTGACCTCGGGGAGCTGTTTTTT
>.|.|TRBJ2-3|TRBV7-9
CASSPSEGTDTQYF
TGTGCCAGCAGCCCTAGTGAGGGTACAGATACGCAGTATTTT
>TRBD2|.|TRBJ2-1|TRBV5-4
CASSRGLANEQFF
TGTGCCAGCAGCAGAGGACTAGCAAATGAGCAGTTCTTC
>.|.|TRBJ1-3|TRBV3-1/TRBV3-2
CASSRAGPGNTIYF
TGTGCCAGCAGCCGAGCAGGGCCAGGAAACACCATATATTTT
>.|.|TRBJ2-1|TRBV3-1/TRBV3-2
CASSQDMGQHNEQFF
TGTGCCAGCAGCCAAGATATGGGGCAGCACAATGAGCAGTTCTTC
>.|.|TRBJ2-7|TRBV11-2
CASSLAGSATSF
TGTGCCAGCAGCTTAGCCGGGAGCGCCACGAGCTTC
>.|.|TRBJ1-4|TRBV5-1
CASSFTSGTLEKLFF
TGCGCCAGCAGCTTTACATCCGGGACTCTTGAAAAACTGTTTTTT
>TRBD1|.|TRBJ2-7|TRBV4-1
CASSQRQGISYEQYF
TGCGCCAGCAGCCAACGACAGGGCATCTCCTACGAGCAGTACTTC
>.|.|TRBJ1-1|TRBV20-1
CSAKRNTEAFF
TGCAGTGCTAAGCGCAACACTGAAGCTTTCTTT
>.|.|TRBJ1-1|TRBV18
CASSPSGGGNTEAFF
TGTGCCAGCTCACCCTCGGGAGGGGGGAACACTGAAGCTTTCTTT
>.|.|TRBJ2-2|TRBV27
CASSLQDSNTGELFF
TGTGCCAGCAGTTTACAGGACAGTAACACCGGGGAGCTGTTTTTT
>TRBD2|.|TRBJ2-2|TRBV5-1
CASSFFYASGDTGELFF
TGCGCCAGCAGCTTTTTTTATGCTAGCGGGGACACCGGGGAGCTGTTTTTT
>.|.|TRBJ2-1|TRBV9
CASSYLLDNEQFF
TGTGCCAGCAGCTATCTACTTGACAATGAGCAGTTCTTC
>.|.|TRBJ1-1|TRBV10-1
CASRETSGTEAFF
TGCGCCAGCAGGGAAACCTCAGGGACTGAAGCTTTCTTT
>TRBD2|.|TRBJ2-7|TRBV28
CASSETSGGNYEQYF
TGTGCCAGCAGTGAGACTAGCGGGGGGAACTACGAGCAGTACTTC
>TRBD1|.|TRBJ2-7|TRBV4-1
CASSLYPGTGGDYEQYF
TGCGCCAGCAGCCTATACCCCGGGACAGGGGGCGACTACGAGCAGTACTTC
>.|.|TRBJ1-6|TRBV5-8
CASSSRGGGHSPLHF
TGTGCCAGCAGCTCCCGAGGGGGGGGGCATTCACCCCTCCACTTT
>TRBD2|.|TRBJ2-7|TRBV13
CASSFGLAAHEQYF
TGTGCCAGCAGCTTCGGACTAGCGGCTCACGAGCAGTACTTC
>.|.|TRBJ2-3|TRBV9
CASSVPTGAGLRDTQYF
TGTGCCAGCAGCGTACCCACCGGAGCAGGGCTTAGAGATACGCAGTATTTT
>TRBD1|.|TRBJ1-6|TRBV6-5
CASSDRVYNSPLHF
TGTGCCAGCAGCGACAGGGTCTATAATTCACCCCTCCACTTT
>.|.|TRBJ2-7|TRBV7-2
CASSPGYEQYF
TGTGCCAGCAGCCCCGGCTACGAGCAGTACTTC
>.|.|TRBJ2-1|TRBV19
CASSMQGRYNEQFF
TGTGCCAGTAGTATGCAGGGGCGGTACAATGAGCAGTTCTTC
>.|.|TRBJ2-7|TRBV7-9
CASSLEAAIYEQYF
TGTGCCAGCAGCCTAGAAGCTGCTATCTACGAGCAGTACTTC
>.|.|TRBJ1-2|TRBV4-1
CASSQEWMGADYGYTF
TGCGCCAGCAGCCAAGAGTGGATGGGGGCCGACTATGGCTACACCTTC